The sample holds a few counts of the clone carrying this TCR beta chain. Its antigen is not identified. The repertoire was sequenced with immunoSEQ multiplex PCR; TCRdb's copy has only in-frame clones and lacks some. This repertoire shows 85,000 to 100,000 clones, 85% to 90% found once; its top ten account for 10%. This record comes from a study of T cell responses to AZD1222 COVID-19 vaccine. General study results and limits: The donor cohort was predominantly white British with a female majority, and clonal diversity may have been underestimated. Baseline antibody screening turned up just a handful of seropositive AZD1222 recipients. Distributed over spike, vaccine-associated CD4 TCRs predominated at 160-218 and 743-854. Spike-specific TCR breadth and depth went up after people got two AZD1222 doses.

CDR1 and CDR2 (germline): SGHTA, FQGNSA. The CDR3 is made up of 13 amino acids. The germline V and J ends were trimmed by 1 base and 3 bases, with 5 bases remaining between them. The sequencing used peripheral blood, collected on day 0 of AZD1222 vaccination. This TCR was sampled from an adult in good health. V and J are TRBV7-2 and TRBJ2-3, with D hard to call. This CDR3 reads CASSLVSTDTQYF. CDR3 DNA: TGTGCCAGCAGCTTAGTGTCTACAGATACGCAGTATTTT.